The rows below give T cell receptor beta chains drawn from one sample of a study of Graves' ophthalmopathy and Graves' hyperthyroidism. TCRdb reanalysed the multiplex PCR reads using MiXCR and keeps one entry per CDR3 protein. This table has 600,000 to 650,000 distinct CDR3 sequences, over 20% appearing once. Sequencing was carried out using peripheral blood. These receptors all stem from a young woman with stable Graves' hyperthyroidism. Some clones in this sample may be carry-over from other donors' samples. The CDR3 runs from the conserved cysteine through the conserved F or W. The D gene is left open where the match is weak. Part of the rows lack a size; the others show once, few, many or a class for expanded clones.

DNA: TGCGCCAGCAGCCCCTCCGTTGGAGGGGGCAATCAGCCCCAGCATTTT
CDR3: CASSPSVGGGNQPQHF
V: TRBV5-1
size: many
D: .
J: TRBJ1-5

DNA: TGTGCCAGCAGCACCTTTGAGGCTAGCGGGGGGCCCGGGGAGCTGTTTTTT
CDR3: CASSTFEASGGPGELFF
V: TRBV4-2
size: few
D: TRBD2
J: TRBJ2-2

DNA: TGTGCCAGCAGAGGACCCGGCATCTCTGGAAACACCATATATTTT
CDR3: CASRGPGISGNTIYF
V: TRBV6-1
size: many
D: .
J: TRBJ1-3

DNA: TGTGCCAGCAGTGGGCTCGAGGGGAGCGGCGAGACCCAGTACTTC
CDR3: CASSGLEGSGETQYF
V: TRBV28
size: many
D: .
J: TRBJ2-5

DNA: TGCAGTGCTAGAGGGGACGGGAACACTGAAGCTTTCTTT
CDR3: CSARGDGNTEAFF
V: TRBV20-1
size: many
D: .
J: TRBJ1-1

DNA: TGTGCCAGCAGTTCCAGTAATCCGGCCTATGGCTACACCTTC
CDR3: CASSSSNPAYGYTF
V: TRBV6-2/TRBV6-3
size: many
D: .
J: TRBJ1-2

DNA: TGTGCCAGCAGCCAAGATCCGGGACCTCTCTACGAGCAGTACTTC
CDR3: CASSQDPGPLYEQYF
V: TRBV3-1
size: .
D: .
J: TRBJ2-7

DNA: TGTGCCAGCAGTTACCCCTGTGTAGAGGTCAGCTCCTACGAGCAGTACTTC
CDR3: CASSYPCVEVSSYEQYF
V: TRBV6-5
size: few
D: .
J: TRBJ2-7

DNA: TGCAGTGCTACGGACAGGGAGTCAGATGGCTACACCTTC
CDR3: CSATDRESDGYTF
V: TRBV20-1
size: many
D: TRBD1
J: TRBJ1-2

DNA: TGTGCCAGCAGTTCGGACAGGGGGCGAGGTGAAGCTTTCTTT
CDR3: CASSSDRGRGEAFF
V: TRBV6-5
size: many
D: TRBD1
J: TRBJ1-1

DNA: TGTGCCAGCAGTGACTCGGACAGGGATGGCTACACCTTC
CDR3: CASSDSDRDGYTF
V: TRBV6-5
size: once
D: TRBD1
J: TRBJ1-2

DNA: TGTGCCAGCAGTTATGGGCCGACAGGGCGGGCGTATAATTCACCCCTCCACTTT
CDR3: CASSYGPTGRAYNSPLHF
V: TRBV27
size: few
D: TRBD1
J: TRBJ1-6

DNA: TGTGCCAGCAGACCTCTAGCGGGGGGAGAGACCCAGTACTTC
CDR3: CASRPLAGGETQYF
V: TRBV2
size: .
D: TRBD2
J: TRBJ2-5

DNA: TGTGCCAGCAGCGGTAGCGGGATCTACGAGCAGTACTTC
CDR3: CASSGSGIYEQYF
V: TRBV2
size: .
D: TRBD2
J: TRBJ2-7

DNA: TGTGCCAGCAGCTTAGACGGCGGCCCCTCAGAGACCCAGTACTTC
CDR3: CASSLDGGPSETQYF
V: TRBV11-2
size: .
D: .
J: TRBJ2-5

DNA: TGTGCCAGTAGTTCCCGGGACAGGATCTATGGCTACACCTTC
CDR3: CASSSRDRIYGYTF
V: TRBV19
size: .
D: TRBD1
J: TRBJ1-2

DNA: TGTGCCAGCAGCCTCCAGAGGGAGCAGTACTTC
CDR3: CASSLQREQYF
V: TRBV28
size: many
D: .
J: TRBJ2-7

DNA: TGTGCCAGCAGCTTCACGAATCAGCGAACGAACACTGAAGCTTTCTTT
CDR3: CASSFTNQRTNTEAFF
V: TRBV28
size: .
D: .
J: TRBJ1-1